The following is a TCR beta chain sequence with its context. The data are from a study of cytomegalovirus exposure and HLA in healthy donors. Use of 60 Vbeta and 13 Jbeta primers characterized the PCR. TCRdb's copy holds only in-frame clones and misses some; the assay was immunoSEQ multiplex PCR. In the table there are around 110,000 clones, around three quarters of which are singletons. The CDR3 is 17 amino acids. V was clipped by 5 bases and J by 4 bases; unmatched bases: 11. Germline V gene sequence: CDR1 MGHRA, CDR2 YSYEKL. The chain employs TRBV4-1 and TRBJ2-5; 12 bases agree with TRBD2. Sequencing was carried out using PBMCs. This sequence was found in a man aged 25-45 years in good health and CMV-seropositive. CDR3 in amino acids: CASSATSGGLVRETQYF. The DNA for the CDR3 is TGCGCCAGCAGCGCGACTAGCGGGGGATTGGTAAGAGAGACCCAGTACTTC.